This record covers a single T cell receptor beta chain. Other DNA sequences in the sample encode the same CDR3. This sample was included in a study of blood T cell repertoires in COVID-19. Across the study: Donors in the United States, Italy and Spain gave samples during acute or convalescent COVID-19. PBMCs, B-cell-depleted T cells, or T cells provided the cDNA or gDNA that made up the material.

As processed by the authors: Cell counts per sample came from amplifying reference gene primers. The data were produced by immunoSEQ multiplex PCR, yet TCRdb's version contains in-frame clones alone and is incomplete. V, J and clone size reflect that table, while D and trimming were determined from the DNA. The sample has under 300,000 clones; 88% are singletons. Trimming shortened V by 2 bases and J by 4 bases, and 9 bases separated the two germline ends. The germline V gene encodes CDR1 LNHDA and CDR2 SQIVND (reference sequence). This CDR3 region has 15 residues. This chain uses TRBV19 with TRBJ2-6, with a possible D match to TRBD1 (5 bases). What was sequenced was peripheral blood. The clonotype was recovered from a woman in her 30s with acute or convalescent COVID-19. CDR3 sequence reads: CASSIQGPGANVLTF. The CDR3 DNA reads as TGTGCCAGTAGTATACAGGGTCCAGGGGCCAACGTCCTGACTTTC.